This entry describes one T cell receptor beta chain. Its antigen is undetermined. This record comes from a study of cytomegalovirus exposure and HLA in healthy donors. Study-wide results and caveats: The authors confirmed in vitro that a few CMV-associated chains were specific for CMV antigens. Sequencing depth across donors, presence/absence analyses assumed, was roughly uniform. There was a cluster of highly shared sequence variants that was likely a sequencing artifact. Several of the most significant clusters were apparently associated with common viral pathogens in a later analysis.

Germline V lookup: CDR1 SGDLS, CDR2 YYNGEE. There are 13 residues in the CDR3. Trimming took 4 bases from V and 4 from J, leaving 11 bases between them. PCR amplification relied on 60 Vbeta primers (plus 13 Jbeta primers). The method was immunoSEQ multiplex PCR; TCRdb's version includes in-frame clones alone and lacks a portion of them. Altogether 180,000 or so clones are present, less than 80% being singletons, with the ten largest covering roughly 1.5%. The V gene is TRBV9, the J gene TRBJ1-1; a weak D match, TRBD1 (5 bases). The TCR sequence derives from a man aged 18 to 35 in good health and CMV-seronegative. What was sequenced was PBMCs. CDR3 nucleotides: TGTGCCAGCAGCCCCCAGGGCGGCACTGAAGCTTTCTTT. Its protein product is CASSPQGGTEAFF.